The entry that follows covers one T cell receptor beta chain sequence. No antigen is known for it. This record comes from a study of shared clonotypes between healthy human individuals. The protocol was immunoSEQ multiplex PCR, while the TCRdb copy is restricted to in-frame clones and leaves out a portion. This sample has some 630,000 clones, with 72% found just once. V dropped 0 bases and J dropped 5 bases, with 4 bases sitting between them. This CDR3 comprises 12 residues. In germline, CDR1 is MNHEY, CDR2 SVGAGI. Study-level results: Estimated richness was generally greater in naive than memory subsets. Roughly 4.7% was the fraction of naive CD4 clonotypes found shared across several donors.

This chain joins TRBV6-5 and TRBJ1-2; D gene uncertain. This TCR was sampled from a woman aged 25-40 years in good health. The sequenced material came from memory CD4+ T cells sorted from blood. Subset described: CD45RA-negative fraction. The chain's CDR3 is CASSYSGYGYTF. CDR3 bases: TGTGCCAGCAGTTACTCGGGGTATGGCTACACCTTC.